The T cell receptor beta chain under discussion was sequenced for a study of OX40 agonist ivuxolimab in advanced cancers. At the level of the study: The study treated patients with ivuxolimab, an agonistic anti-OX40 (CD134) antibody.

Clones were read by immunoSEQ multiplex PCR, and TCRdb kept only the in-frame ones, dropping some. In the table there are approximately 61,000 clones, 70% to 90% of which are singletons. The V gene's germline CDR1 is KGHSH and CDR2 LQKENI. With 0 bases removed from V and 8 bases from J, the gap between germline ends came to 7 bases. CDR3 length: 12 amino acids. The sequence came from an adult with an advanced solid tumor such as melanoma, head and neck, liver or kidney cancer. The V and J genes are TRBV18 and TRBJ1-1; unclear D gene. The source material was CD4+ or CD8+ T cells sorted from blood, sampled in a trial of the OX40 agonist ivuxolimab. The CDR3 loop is CASSPPLREAFF. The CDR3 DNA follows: TGTGCCAGCTCACCACCTCTAAGGGAAGCTTTCTTT.